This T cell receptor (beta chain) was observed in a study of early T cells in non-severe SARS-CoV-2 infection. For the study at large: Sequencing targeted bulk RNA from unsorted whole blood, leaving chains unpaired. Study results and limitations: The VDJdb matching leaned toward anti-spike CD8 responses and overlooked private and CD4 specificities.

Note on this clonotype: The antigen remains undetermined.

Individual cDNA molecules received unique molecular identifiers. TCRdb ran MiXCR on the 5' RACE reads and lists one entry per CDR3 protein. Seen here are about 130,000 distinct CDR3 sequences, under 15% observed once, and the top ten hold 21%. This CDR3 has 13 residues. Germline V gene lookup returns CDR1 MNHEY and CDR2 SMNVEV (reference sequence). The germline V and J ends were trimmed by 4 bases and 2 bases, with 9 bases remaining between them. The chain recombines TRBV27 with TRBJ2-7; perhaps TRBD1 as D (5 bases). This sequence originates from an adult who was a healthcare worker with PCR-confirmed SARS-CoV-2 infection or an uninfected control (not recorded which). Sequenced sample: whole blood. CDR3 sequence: CASSWGRAYEQYF. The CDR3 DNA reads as TGTGCCAGCAGTTGGGGCAGGGCCTACGAGCAGTACTTC.